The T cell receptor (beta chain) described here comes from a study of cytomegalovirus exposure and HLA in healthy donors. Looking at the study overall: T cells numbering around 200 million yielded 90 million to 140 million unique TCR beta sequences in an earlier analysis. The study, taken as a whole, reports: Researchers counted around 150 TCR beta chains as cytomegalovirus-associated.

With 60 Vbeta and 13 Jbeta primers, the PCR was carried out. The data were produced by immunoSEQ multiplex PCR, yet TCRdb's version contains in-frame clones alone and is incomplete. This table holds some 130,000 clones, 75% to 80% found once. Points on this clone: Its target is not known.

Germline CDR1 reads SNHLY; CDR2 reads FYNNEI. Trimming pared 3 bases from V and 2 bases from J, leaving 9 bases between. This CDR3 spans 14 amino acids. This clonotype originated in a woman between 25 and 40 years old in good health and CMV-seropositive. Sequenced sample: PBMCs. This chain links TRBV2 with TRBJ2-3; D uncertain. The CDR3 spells CASSEVGITDTQYF. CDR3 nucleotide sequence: TGTGCCAGCAGTGAGGTGGGCATCACAGATACGCAGTATTTT.